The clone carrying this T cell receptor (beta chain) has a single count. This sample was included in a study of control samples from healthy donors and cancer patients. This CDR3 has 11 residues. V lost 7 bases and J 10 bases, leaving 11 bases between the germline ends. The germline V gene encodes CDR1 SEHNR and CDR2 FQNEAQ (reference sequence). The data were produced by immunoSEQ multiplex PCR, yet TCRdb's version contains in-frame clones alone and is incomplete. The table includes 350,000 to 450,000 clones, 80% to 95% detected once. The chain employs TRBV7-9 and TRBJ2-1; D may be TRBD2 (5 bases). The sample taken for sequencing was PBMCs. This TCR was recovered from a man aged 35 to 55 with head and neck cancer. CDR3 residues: CASTTPGEQFF. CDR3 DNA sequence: TGTGCCAGCACCACACCGGGGGAGCAGTTCTTC.